This TCR beta chain emerged from a study of metastatic and nonmetastatic thyroid tumors. Study details: Malignant thyroid and benign thyroid patients provided blood and tumor or nodule tissue whose repertoires were compared.

CDR3 size: 14 residues. V gave up 8 bases and J gave up 6 bases; unmatched junction bases: 8. Germline V CDR1 and CDR2: GTSNPN, SVGIG (reference sequence). All patients reached thyroid surgery having received no treatment beforehand. Study results and limitations: Significantly greater TCR beta diversity was reportedly found in malignant thyroid tumors than in benign nodules (in blood and tumor).

This clone came up many times. Its specificity is not known. Authors' data handling: Built for papillary thyroid cancer, a distant-metastasis classifier drew on CDR3 differences across clinicopathological groups. Via MiXCR, TCRdb re-called the PCR reads. It is TCRdb's table, rather than the study itself, that gives the V and J calls and clone size. This table has tens of thousands of clones, around 14% appearing once. The sample consisted of blood. The sequence was collected from a female donor with papillary thyroid cancer or a benign thyroid nodule (not recorded which). Some clones in this sample may be carry-over from other donors' samples. The chain employs TRBV30 and TRBJ1-6, with TRBD1 identical over 9 bases. The CDR3 DNA reads as TGTGCCCTCCGGACAGGGGTTGGTAATTCACCCCTCCACTTT. Translated, it gives CALRTGVGNSPLHF.